This T cell receptor beta chain stems from a study of blood T cell repertoires in COVID-19. Study at large: Acute and convalescent COVID-19 specimens originated in the United States, Italy and Spain. From T cells, B-cell-depleted T cells, or PBMCs came the material, which was cDNA or gDNA.

How the authors handled the data: Nucleated cell counts were estimated from reference gene primer amplification. Here immunoSEQ multiplex PCR was the method, and the copy in TCRdb shows in-frame clones only, minus some. The V and J calls and clone size come from that table; D and trimming were worked out from the DNA. The sample holds under 150,000 clones, 85% to 90% seen once. Trimming took 4 bases from V and 4 from J; bases not matched to a gene: 7. The CDR3 has 15 amino acids. CDR1 and CDR2 (germline): SNHLY, FYNNEI. Source material: peripheral blood. The sequence was obtained from a human donor in a cohort sampled during active COVID-19. This chain uses TRBV2 with TRBJ2-7, with 10 bases identical to TRBD2. CDR3 nucleotide sequence: TGTGCCAGCAGTGGACGGACTAGCGGAGTTTACGAGCAGTACGTC. Amino acids: CASSGRTSGVYEQYV.